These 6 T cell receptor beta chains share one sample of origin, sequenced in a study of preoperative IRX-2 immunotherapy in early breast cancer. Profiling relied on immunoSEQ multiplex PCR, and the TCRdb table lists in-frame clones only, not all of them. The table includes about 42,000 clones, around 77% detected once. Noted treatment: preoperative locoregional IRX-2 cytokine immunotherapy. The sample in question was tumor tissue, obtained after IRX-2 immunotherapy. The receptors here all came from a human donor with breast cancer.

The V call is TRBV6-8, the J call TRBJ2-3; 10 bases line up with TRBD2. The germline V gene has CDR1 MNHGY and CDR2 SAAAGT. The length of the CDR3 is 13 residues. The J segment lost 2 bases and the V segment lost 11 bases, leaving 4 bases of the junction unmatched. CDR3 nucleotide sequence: TGTGCCGGAACTAGCGGGGTCACAGATACGCAGTATTTT. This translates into CAGTSGVTDTQYF.

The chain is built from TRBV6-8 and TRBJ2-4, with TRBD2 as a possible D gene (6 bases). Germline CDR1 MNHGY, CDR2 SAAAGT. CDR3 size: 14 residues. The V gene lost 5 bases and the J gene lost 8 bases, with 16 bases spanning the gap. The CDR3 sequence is CASSEGGVLDIQYF. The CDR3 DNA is TGTGCCAGCAGTGAGGGCGGGGTGCTTGACATTCAGTACTTC.

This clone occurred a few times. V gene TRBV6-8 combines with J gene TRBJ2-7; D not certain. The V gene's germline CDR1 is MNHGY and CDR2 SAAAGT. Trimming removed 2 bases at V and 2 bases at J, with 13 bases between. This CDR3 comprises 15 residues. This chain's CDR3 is CASSYGPFGTYEQYF. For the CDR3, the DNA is TGTGCCAGCAGTTACGGCCCATTTGGGACCTACGAGCAGTACTTC.

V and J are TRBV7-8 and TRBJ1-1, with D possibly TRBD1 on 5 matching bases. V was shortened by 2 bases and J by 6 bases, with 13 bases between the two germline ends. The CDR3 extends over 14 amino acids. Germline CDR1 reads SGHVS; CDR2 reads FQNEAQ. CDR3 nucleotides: TGTGCCAGCAGCTTAATAAATGGGGCGGCTGAAGCTTTCTTT. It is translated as CASSLINGAAEAFF. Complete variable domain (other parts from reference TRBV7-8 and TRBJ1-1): GAGVSQSPRYKVAKRGQDVALRCDPISGHVSLFWYQQALGQGPEFLTYFQNEAQLDKSGLPSDRFFAERPEGSVSTLKIQRTQQEDSAVYLCASSLINGAAEAFFGQGTRLTVV.

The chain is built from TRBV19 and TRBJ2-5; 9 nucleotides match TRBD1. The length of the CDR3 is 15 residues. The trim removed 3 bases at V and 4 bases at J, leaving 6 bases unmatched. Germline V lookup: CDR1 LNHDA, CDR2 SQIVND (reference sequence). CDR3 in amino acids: CASSMGQGIAETQYF. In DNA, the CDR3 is TGTGCCAGTAGTATGGGACAGGGAATAGCAGAGACCCAGTACTTC.

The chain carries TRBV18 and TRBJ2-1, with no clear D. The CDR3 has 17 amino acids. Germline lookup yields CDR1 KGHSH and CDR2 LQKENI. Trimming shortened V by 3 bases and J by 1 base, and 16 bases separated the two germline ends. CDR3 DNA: TGTGCCAGCTCACCCTTTGCTGGGCGGAAATCCTACAATGAGCAGTTCTTC. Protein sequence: CASSPFAGRKSYNEQFF.